This is a list of T cell receptor beta chains from one sample in a study of identical twins. TCRdb recomputed calls from the 5' RACE reads with MiXCR, one row per CDR3 protein. The sample lists under 450,000 distinct CDR3 sequences; about a fifth were seen once. The source material was naive T cells sorted from blood. The receptors here all came from a man aged 50-60 years in good health. Both conserved end residues are part of each CDR3. A D gene is named only where the DNA matches it firmly. Where a row states a size, it is once, few, many or the class of an expanded clone; other rows omit it.

v_call	d_call	j_call	clone_size	cdr3_aa	cdr3_nt
TRBV7-2	TRBD2	TRBJ2-5	.	CASSLVGGGETQYF	TGTGCCAGCAGCTTAGTTGGCGGGGGGGAGACCCAGTACTTC
TRBV19	TRBD2	TRBJ2-3	.	CASWKRGGTDTQYF	TGTGCCTCCTGGAAGCGGGGGGGCACAGATACGCAGTATTTT
TRBV5-5	.	TRBJ2-7	few	CASSYSPDGSYEQYF	TGTGCCAGCAGCTATAGTCCCGACGGATCCTACGAGCAGTACTTC
TRBV5-1	TRBD2	TRBJ2-1	many	CASSPWGGATSGGTYNEQFF	TGCGCCAGCAGCCCTTGGGGGGGGGCGACTAGCGGGGGGACCTACAATGAGCAGTTCTTC
TRBV6-2/TRBV6-3	.	TRBJ2-7	.	CASTLTGSSSYEQYF	TGTGCCAGCACGTTGACGGGGTCCTCTTCCTACGAGCAGTACTTC
TRBV6-2/TRBV6-3	.	TRBJ2-1	.	CASTPALLLHTNEQFF	TGTGCCAGCACCCCTGCGCTGCTCCTCCACACCAATGAGCAGTTCTTC
TRBV28	.	TRBJ2-7	many	CASRKTYEQYF	TGTGCCAGCAGAAAGACCTACGAGCAGTACTTC
TRBV11-2	TRBD1	TRBJ2-1	.	CASSLEGTGWGNEQFF	TGTGCCAGCAGCTTAGAAGGGACAGGTTGGGGCAATGAGCAGTTCTTC
TRBV12-3/TRBV12-4	.	TRBJ2-1	few	CASSLARSNEQFF	TGTGCCAGCAGTTTAGCGCGTAGCAATGAGCAGTTCTTC
TRBV14	TRBD1	TRBJ2-3	many	CASSQTGTGYTDTQYF	TGTGCCAGCAGCCAAACCGGGACAGGGTACACAGATACGCAGTATTTT
TRBV24-1	.	TRBJ2-3	many	CATSDAGRTDTQYF	TGTGCCACCAGTGACGCTGGGAGGACAGATACGCAGTATTTT
TRBV6-5	.	TRBJ1-6	.	CASSSTVLDSPLHF	TGTGCCAGCAGTTCGACGGTCCTTGATTCACCCCTCCACTTT
TRBV5-6	.	TRBJ2-2	few	CASSLGWGPGELFF	TGTGCCAGCAGCTTGGGTTGGGGGCCCGGGGAGCTGTTTTTT
TRBV10-3	.	TRBJ1-5	many	CAISKGGNQPQHF	TGTGCCATCAGCAAAGGGGGCAATCAGCCCCAGCATTTT
TRBV20-1	TRBD2	TRBJ2-5	few	CSARDLHPSGGRKTQYF	TGCAGTGCTAGAGATCTCCATCCTAGCGGGGGTAGAAAGACCCAGTACTTC
TRBV15	.	TRBJ2-5	few	CATSRSVETQYF	TGTGCCACCAGCAGGTCCGTGGAGACCCAGTACTTC
TRBV5-1	.	TRBJ2-3	many	CASSQGTSDTQYF	TGCGCCAGCAGCCAAGGGACTTCAGATACGCAGTATTTT
TRBV19	.	TRBJ1-4	few	CASSTQGGTNEKLFF	TGTGCCAGTAGTACCCAGGGAGGAACTAATGAAAAACTGTTTTTT
TRBV7-2	TRBD2	TRBJ2-1	few	CASSLTLGTSGNEQFF	TGTGCCAGCAGCTTAACGTTGGGGACTAGTGGTAATGAGCAGTTCTTC